This TCR beta chain was captured by sequencing in a study of cytomegalovirus exposure and HLA in healthy donors. The study, taken as a whole, reports: CMV antigen specificity was confirmed in vitro for a few CMV-associated chains. With high specificity and sensitivity, the classifier reportedly diagnosed cytomegalovirus status. According to the study, roughly 160 TCR beta chains were cytomegalovirus-associated.

Profiled with immunoSEQ multiplex PCR; TCRdb holds only in-frame clones, not every one. Among 100,000 to 150,000 clones listed, roughly 86% were seen once. A remark on this clone: The antigen is not known.

V lost 1 base to trimming and J lost 0 bases, with 6 bases between them. This CDR3 is 14 amino acids long. Germline loops: CDR1 LNHNV, CDR2 YYDKDF (reference sequence). Sequenced: PBMCs. The sequence was obtained from a man younger than 30 in good health and CMV-seronegative. V and J are TRBV15 and TRBJ1-2; weak D call: TRBD1 (5 bases). In DNA, the CDR3 is TGTGCCACCAGCAGAGCAGGGACTAACTATGGCTACACCTTC. Protein sequence: CATSRAGTNYGYTF.